This TCR beta chain was identified in a study of OX40 agonist ivuxolimab in advanced cancers. For the study at large: Dose-escalation patients had hepatocellular carcinoma, melanoma, renal cell or head and neck cancer. Partial responses were achieved by three patients, of whom one had hepatocellular carcinoma and two had cutaneous melanoma. Treatment received earlier with anti-PD-1, anti-PD-L1 or anti-CTLA-4 agents was allowed, and around 36% had some.

Assay used: immunoSEQ multiplex PCR; TCRdb lists only in-frame clones, some missing. The sample includes approximately 68,000 clones, 80% to 90% seen only once; the top ten take roughly 0.9%. Trimming pared 0 bases from V and 2 bases from J, leaving 12 bases between. The CDR3 length is 16 residues. The clonotype was recovered from an adult with an advanced solid tumor such as melanoma, head and neck, liver or kidney cancer. The chain is built from TRBV6-7 and TRBJ2-3; D unresolved. TRBV6-7 is labeled an ORF, and its function is uncertain. This specimen was CD4+ or CD8+ T cells sorted from blood, taken in a trial of the OX40 agonist ivuxolimab. The CDR3 bases are TGTGCCAGCAGTTACTCGTTAAAGTACTACACAGATACGCAGTATTTT. Residues: CASSYSLKYYTDTQYF.